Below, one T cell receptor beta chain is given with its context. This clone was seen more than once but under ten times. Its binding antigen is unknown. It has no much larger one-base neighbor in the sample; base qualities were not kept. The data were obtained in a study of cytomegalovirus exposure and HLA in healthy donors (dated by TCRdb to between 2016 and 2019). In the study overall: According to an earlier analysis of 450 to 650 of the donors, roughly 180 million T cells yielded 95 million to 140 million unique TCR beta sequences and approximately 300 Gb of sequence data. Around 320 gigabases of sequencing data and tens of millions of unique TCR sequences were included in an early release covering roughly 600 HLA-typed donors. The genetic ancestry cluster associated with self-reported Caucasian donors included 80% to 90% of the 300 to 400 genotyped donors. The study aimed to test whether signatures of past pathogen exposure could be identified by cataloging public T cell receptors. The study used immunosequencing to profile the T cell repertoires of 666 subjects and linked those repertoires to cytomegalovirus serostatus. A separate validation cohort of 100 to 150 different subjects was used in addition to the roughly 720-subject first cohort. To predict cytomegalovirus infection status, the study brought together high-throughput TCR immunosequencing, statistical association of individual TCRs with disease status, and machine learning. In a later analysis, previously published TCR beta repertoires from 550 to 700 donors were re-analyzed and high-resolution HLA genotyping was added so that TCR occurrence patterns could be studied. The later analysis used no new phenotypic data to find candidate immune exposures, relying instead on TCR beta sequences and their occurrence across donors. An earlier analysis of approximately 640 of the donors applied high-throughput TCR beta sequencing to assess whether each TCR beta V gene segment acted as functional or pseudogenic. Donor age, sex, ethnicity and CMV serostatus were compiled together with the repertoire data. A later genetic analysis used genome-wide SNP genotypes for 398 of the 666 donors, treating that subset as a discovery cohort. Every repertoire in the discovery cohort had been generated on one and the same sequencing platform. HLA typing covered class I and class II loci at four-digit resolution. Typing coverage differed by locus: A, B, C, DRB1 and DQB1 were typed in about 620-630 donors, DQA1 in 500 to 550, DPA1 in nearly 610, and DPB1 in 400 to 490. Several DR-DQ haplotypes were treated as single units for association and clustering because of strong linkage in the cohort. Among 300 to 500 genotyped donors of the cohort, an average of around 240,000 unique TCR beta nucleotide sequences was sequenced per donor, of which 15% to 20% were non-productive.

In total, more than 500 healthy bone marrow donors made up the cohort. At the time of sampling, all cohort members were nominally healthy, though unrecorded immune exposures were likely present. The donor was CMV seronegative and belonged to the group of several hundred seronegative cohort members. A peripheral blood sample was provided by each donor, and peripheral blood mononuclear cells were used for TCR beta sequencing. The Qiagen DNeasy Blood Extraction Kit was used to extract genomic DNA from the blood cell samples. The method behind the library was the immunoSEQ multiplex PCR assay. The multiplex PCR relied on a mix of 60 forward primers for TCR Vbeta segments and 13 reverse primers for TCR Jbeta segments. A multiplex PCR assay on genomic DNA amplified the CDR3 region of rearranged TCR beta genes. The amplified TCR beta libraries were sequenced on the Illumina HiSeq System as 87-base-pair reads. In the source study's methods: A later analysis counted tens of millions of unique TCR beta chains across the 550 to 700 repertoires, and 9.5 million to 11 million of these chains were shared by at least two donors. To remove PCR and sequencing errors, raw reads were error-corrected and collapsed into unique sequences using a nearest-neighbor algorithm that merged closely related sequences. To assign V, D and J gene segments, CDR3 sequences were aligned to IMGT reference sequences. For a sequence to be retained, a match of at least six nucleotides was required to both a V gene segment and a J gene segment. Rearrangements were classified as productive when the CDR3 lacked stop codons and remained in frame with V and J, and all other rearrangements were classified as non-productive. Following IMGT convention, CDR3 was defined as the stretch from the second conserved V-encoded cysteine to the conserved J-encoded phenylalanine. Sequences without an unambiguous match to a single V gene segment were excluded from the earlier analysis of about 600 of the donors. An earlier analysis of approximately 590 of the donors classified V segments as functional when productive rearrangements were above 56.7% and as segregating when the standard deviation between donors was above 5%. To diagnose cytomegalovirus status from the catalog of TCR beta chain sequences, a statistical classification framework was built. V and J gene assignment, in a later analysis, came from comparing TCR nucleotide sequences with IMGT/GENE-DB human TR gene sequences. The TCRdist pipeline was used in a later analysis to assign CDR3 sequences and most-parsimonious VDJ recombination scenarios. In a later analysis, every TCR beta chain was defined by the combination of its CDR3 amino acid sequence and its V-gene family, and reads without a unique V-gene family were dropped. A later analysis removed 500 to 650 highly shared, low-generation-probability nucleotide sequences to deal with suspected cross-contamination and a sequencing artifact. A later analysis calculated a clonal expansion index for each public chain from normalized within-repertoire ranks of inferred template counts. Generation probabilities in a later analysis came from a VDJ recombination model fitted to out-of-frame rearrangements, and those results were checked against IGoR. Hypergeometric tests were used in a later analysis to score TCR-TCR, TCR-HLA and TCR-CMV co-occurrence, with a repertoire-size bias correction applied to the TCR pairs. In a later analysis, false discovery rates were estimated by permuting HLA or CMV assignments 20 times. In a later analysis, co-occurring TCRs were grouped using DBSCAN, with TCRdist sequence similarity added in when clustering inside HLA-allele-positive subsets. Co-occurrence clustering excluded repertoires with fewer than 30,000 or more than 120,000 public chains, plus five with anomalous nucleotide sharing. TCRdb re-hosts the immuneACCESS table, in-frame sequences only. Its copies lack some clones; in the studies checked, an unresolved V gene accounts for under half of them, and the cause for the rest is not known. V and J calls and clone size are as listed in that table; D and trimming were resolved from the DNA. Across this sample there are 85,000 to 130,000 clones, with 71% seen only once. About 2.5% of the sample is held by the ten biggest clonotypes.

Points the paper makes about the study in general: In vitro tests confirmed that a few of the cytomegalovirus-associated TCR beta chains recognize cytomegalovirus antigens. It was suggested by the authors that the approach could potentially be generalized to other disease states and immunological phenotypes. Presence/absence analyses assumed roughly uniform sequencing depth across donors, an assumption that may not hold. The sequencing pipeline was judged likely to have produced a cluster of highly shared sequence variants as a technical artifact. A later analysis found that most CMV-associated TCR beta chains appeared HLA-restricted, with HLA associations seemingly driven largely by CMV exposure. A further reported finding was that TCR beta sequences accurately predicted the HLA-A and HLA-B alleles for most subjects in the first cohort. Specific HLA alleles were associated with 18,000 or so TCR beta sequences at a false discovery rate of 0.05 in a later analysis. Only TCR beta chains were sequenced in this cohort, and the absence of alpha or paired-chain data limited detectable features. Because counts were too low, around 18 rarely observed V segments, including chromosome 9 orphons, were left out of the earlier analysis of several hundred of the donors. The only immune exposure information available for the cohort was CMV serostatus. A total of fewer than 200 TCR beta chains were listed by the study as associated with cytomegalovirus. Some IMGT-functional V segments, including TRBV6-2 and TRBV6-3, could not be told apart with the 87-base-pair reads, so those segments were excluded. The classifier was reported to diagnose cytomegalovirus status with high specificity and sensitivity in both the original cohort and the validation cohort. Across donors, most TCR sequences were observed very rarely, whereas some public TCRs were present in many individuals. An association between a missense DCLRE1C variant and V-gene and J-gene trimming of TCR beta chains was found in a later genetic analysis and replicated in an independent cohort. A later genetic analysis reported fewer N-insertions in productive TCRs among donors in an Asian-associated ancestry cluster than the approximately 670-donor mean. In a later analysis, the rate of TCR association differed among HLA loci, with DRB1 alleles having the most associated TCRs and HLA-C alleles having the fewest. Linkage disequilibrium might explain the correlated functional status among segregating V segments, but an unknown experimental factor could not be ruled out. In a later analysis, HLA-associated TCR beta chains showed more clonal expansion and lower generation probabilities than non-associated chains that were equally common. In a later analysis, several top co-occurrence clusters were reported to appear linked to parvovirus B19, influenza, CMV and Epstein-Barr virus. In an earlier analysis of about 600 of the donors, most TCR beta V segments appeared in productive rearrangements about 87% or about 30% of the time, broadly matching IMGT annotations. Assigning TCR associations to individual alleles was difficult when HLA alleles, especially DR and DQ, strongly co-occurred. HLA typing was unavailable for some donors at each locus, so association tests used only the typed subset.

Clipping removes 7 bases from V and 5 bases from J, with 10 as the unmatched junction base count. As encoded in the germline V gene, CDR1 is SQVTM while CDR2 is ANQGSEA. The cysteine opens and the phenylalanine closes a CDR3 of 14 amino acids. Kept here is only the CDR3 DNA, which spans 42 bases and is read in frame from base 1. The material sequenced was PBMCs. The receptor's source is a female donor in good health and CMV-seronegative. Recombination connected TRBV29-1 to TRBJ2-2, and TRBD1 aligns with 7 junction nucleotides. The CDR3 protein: CSAGDRPTTGELFF. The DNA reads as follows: TGCAGCGCCGGGGACAGACCTACAACCGGGGAGCTGTTTTTT.